The T cell receptor beta chain described here comes from a study of naive and memory T cell subsets. This clonotype was detected many times. Whole blood, 2.5 ml, came from adult healthy volunteers. Reverse transcription of blood and skin TCR RNA was primed at alpha and beta constant regions. Ligated cDNA underwent four rounds of PCR with nested alpha and beta constant region primers and SP2. Each CDR3 protein is one row after TCRdb ran MiXCR on the 5' RACE reads. The sample includes tens of thousands of distinct CDR3 sequences, about 4% of them seen just once. This TCR came from a male donor in good health.

In nucleotides, the CDR3 is TGTGCCAGCAGATCCCCGGGACTAGCGGGAGTCCGAAGCTCCTACAATGAGCAGTTCTTC. This gives the protein CASRSPGLAGVRSSYNEQFF. The chain uses TRBV12-3 or TRBV12-4 and TRBJ2-1; TRBD2 matches 14 bases. Trimming took 6 bases from V and 0 from J; bases not matched to a gene: 13. The length of the CDR3 is 20 residues.